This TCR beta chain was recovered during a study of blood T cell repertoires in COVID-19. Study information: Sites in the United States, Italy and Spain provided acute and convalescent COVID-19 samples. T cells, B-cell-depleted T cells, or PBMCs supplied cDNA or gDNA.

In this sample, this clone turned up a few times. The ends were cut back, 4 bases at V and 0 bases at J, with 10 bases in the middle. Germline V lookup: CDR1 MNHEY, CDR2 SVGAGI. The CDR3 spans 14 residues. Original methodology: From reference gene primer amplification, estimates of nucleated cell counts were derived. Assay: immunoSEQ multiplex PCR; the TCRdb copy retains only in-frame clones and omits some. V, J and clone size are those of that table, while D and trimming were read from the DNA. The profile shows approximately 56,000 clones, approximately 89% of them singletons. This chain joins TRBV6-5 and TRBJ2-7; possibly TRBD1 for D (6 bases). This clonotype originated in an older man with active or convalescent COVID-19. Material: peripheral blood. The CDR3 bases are TGTGCCAGCAGTTTTGACAGGATCTCCTACGAGCAGTACTTC. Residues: CASSFDRISYEQYF.